This record concerns one T cell receptor (beta chain) sequence. Individuals drawn from some 25 US areas were about 18 to 100 years old. Participants reported their clinical history, and cohort assignment relied on those reports. This sample was included in a study of blood T cell repertoires in COVID-19. Study overall: There were acute and convalescent COVID-19 samples, and they came from the United States, Italy and Spain.

Original processing methods: Amplification with reference gene primers provided the estimates of nucleated cell counts. Generated by immunoSEQ multiplex PCR, the TCRdb table keeps only in-frame clones and is missing some. V, J and clone size reflect that table, while D and trimming were determined from the DNA. The table records about 240,000 clones, around 85% of them present only once. Germline CDR1 is SGHTA and CDR2 is FQGNSA. Trimming took 5 bases from V and 4 from J; bases not matched to a gene: 4. This CDR3 has 13 residues. The chain combines TRBV7-2 with TRBJ2-7; 8 positions agree with TRBD1. The sequenced sample was PBMCs or T cells enriched from blood (not recorded which). This receptor was obtained from a woman between 40 and 55 years old with acute COVID-19. CDR3 sequence reads: CASSNRGLYEQYF. The CDR3, as DNA: TGTGCCAGCAGCAACAGGGGGTTATACGAGCAGTACTTC.